The sample holds a few counts of the clone carrying this T cell receptor delta chain. TCRdb's entry gives the protein of a much larger clone, which mismatches this DNA's translation at residue 15, likely from a read error; the protein reported here is translated from the DNA. The CDR3 consists of 18 residues. Looked up from germline, CDR1 is GEAIGNYY and CDR2 is EKD. The sample comes from a study of gamma-delta chains in newborns, infants, children. Study context: Microbial exposure reportedly drives polyclonal innate γδ T cell expansion after birth.

TCRdb re-called clones from the reads via CATT. The repertoire holds 14,000 to 15,000 delta-chain clones, with less than 9.5% as singletons. Sequencing was performed on blood. This receptor was identified in a child who was a newborn, infant or young child, either healthy, febrile or measles-vaccinated (not recorded which). V usage is TRDV2 and J usage is TRDJ3; 12 nucleotides match TRDD3. CDR3 coding DNA: TGTGCCTGTGACACCGTACTGGGGGATACCTGGGACACCCGACGGATGTTTTTC. Translation: CACDTVLGDTWDTRRMFF.